This T cell receptor beta chain was profiled in a study of shared clonotypes between healthy human individuals. The CDR3 has 13 amino acids. The germline gives CDR1 SGHTA, CDR2 FQGTGA. V lost 8 bases and J 0 bases, leaving 8 bases between the germline ends. Clones were sequenced by immunoSEQ multiplex PCR, and TCRdb holds only the in-frame ones, with some missing. The data contain some 900,000 clones, roughly 72% of them singletons. Healthy HIV-negative adults without recent acute infections or vaccinations served as donors. The J gene is TRBJ1-3, the V gene TRBV7-3; no clear D. The receptor's source is a man between 18 and 35 years old in good health. The sample taken for sequencing was memory CD4+ T cells sorted from blood. Subset here: CD45RA-negative fraction. The chain's CDR3 is CASGSFSGNTIYF. The CDR3 nucleotides read TGTGCCAGCGGTTCGTTCTCTGGAAACACCATATATTTT. Full variable domain (remainder filled in from reference TRBV7-3 and TRBJ1-3): GAGVSQTPSNKVTEKGKYVELRCDPISGHTALYWYRQSLGQGPEFLIYFQGTGAADDSGLPNDRFFAVRPEGSVSTLKIQRTERGDSAVYLCASGSFSGNTIYFGEGSWLTVV.